This T cell receptor (beta chain) stems from a study of shared clonotypes between healthy human individuals. Study-wide context: Per-donor plates numbered three CD4 naive, three CD4 memory, two CD8 naive and one CD8 memory.

Trimming took 10 bases from V and 3 from J, leaving 13 bases between them. The CDR3 covers 12 residues. Germline V gene sequence: CDR1 ENHRY, CDR2 SYGVKD. Positive CCR7 selection of CD45RO-negative cells yielded the naive CD8 cells, and terminally differentiated effector memory CD45RA+ cells were excluded. Healthy and HIV-negative, the adult donors had no recent acute infections or vaccinations. Genomic DNA from each subset was divided evenly over several immunoSEQ plates. Sequencing used immunoSEQ multiplex PCR; TCRdb keeps in-frame clones, though not all of them. The sample carries 2 million to 2.5 million clones, approximately 94% recorded once.

This chain links TRBV10-3 with TRBJ2-7; a possible D gene is TRBD1 (6 bases). Material: naive CD8+ T cells sorted from blood. The origin of this receptor is a man between 18 and 29 years old in good health. DNA of the CDR3: TGTGCCAGCAAATCGGACAGCTACGAGCAGTACTTC. This gives the protein CASKSDSYEQYF.